One sample yielded the 16 T cell receptor beta chains listed below, sequenced in a study of cytomegalovirus exposure and HLA in healthy donors. TCRdb keeps only in-frame clones here, not all; method: immunoSEQ multiplex PCR. This sample has tens of thousands of clones, with about nine tenths found just once. The sequenced material came from PBMCs. The receptors were sampled from a man in his thirties or forties in good health and CMV-seronegative.

The rearrangement uses TRBV4-1 and TRBJ1-2; possibly TRBD1 for D (5 bases). Trimming removed 1 base at V and 5 bases at J, with 8 bases between. CDR1 is MGHRA, CDR2 YSYEKL, per germline. The CDR3 length is 13 residues. CDR3 protein: CASSQGTLYGYTF. The CDR3, as DNA: TGCGCCAGCAGCCAAGGGACATTATATGGCTACACCTTC.

The CDR3 reads CASSTTPRTSGSHNEQFF. CDR3 nucleotides: TGTGCCAGCAGCACCACCCCAAGGACTAGCGGGAGCCACAATGAGCAGTTCTTC. The chain has TRBV9 and TRBJ2-1; 13 positions match TRBD2. From germline, CDR1 is SGDLS and CDR2 YYNGEE. The CDR3 runs 18 residues. J gave up 5 bases and V 4 bases, and 12 bases lay outside the gene matches. The full variable domain, in which reference TRBV9 and TRBJ2-1 provide the parts outside the CDR3, is DSGVTQTPKHLITATGQRVTLRCSPRSGDLSVYWYQQSLDQGLQFLIQYYNGEERAKGNILERFSAQQFPDLHSELNLSSLELGDSALYFCASSTTPRTSGSHNEQFFGPGTRLTVL.

The chain joins TRBV19 to TRBJ1-1, with unresolved D. In germline, CDR1 is LNHDA, CDR2 SQIVND (reference sequence). This CDR3 contains 13 residues. Trimming removed 8 bases from V and 0 bases from J, with 10 bases in between. CDR3 protein: CASAAGMNTEAFF. The DNA for the CDR3 is TGTGCCAGTGCGGCGGGAATGAACACTGAAGCTTTCTTT.

As to this clone: A read error may produce the germline difference seen at one junction end. V is TRBV9 and J is TRBJ2-3, with D maybe TRBD1 (6 bases). Germline lookup yields CDR1 SGDLS and CDR2 YYNGEE. This CDR3 has 15 amino acids. As DNA, the CDR3 is TGTGCCAGCAGCTTCAGTGGGGGCCTCCCAGATACGCAATATTTT. The encoded protein is CASSFSGGLPDTQYF.

The chain joins TRBV19 to TRBJ2-7, with D possibly TRBD2 on 5 matching bases. The CDR3 is 13 amino acids. Looked up from germline, CDR1 is LNHDA and CDR2 is SQIVND (reference sequence). V shed 8 bases and J shed 4 bases, with 15 bases lying between them. The CDR3 DNA reads as TGTGCCAGTTCCCCCGGACTTTCATACGAGCAGTACTTC. This sequence encodes CASSPGLSYEQYF.

This clone was observed once. The V gene is TRBV7-9, the J gene TRBJ2-7; possible D gene TRBD2, 7 bases. V dropped 3 bases and J dropped 6 bases, with 15 bases sitting between them. The length of the CDR3 is 14 residues. CDR1 and CDR2 from the germline V gene are SEHNR and FQNEAQ (reference sequence). This CDR3 is CASSFGRGGTEQYF. The CDR3 DNA follows: TGTGCCAGCAGCTTCGGAAGGGGGGGAACCGAGCAGTACTTC.

The V and J genes are TRBV7-9 and TRBJ2-1, with 9 nucleotides matching TRBD2. With 5 bases clipped from V and 2 bases from J, the junction kept 7 bases outside the gene matches. This CDR3 has 16 amino acids. Germline V CDR1 and CDR2: SEHNR, FQNEAQ (reference sequence). Here the CDR3 DNA reads TGTGCCAGCAGCCCCCGCGGGGGGGGTCCCTACAATGAGCAGTTCTTC. Its protein product is CASSPRGGGPYNEQFF.

The V gene is TRBV21-1, the J gene TRBJ1-2; the table's TRBD1 call for D was not verified on the DNA. TRBV21-1 is a documented pseudogene. The CDR3 runs to 11 residues. The CDR3 spells CAKRRQGHYTF. CDR3 in DNA: TGTGCCAAAAGAAGACAGGGGCACTACACCTTC.

This clone was recorded once. The chain carries TRBV7-2 and TRBJ2-7; 10 bases map to TRBD2. This CDR3 is 14 amino acids long. The germline V gene has CDR1 SGHTA and CDR2 FQGNSA. V was pared by 5 bases and J by 2 bases, with 3 bases of the junction left unmatched. The DNA of the CDR3 is TGTGCCAGCAGCCCCGGGACTAGCGCCTACGAGCAGTACTTC. It encodes CASSPGTSAYEQYF.

The sample holds a few counts of this clone. The chain couples TRBV28 to TRBJ2-4; TRBD2 matches 12 bases. The CDR3 runs to 15 residues. Looked up from germline, CDR1 is MDHEN and CDR2 is SYDVKM. The V and J ends lost 4 bases and 7 bases, in that order; junction bases with no gene match: 5. CDR3 sequence (DNA): TGTGCCAGCAGTTCCTCCGGGACTAGCGGGAACATTCAGTACTTC. Its protein is CASSSSGTSGNIQYF. The variable domain in full, completed from reference TRBV28 and TRBJ2-4, reads DVKVTQSSRYLVKRTGEKVFLECVQDMDHENMFWYRQDPGLGLRLIYFSYDVKMKEKGDIPEGYSVSREKKERFSLILESASTNQTSMYLCASSSSGTSGNIQYFGAGTRLSVL.

This chain uses TRBV15 with TRBJ2-6, with TRBD1 matching over 11 bases. Germline V lookup: CDR1 LNHNV, CDR2 YYDKDF (reference sequence). The V segment lost 4 bases and the J segment 2 bases; nucleotides outside the gene matches: 7. CDR3 length: 18 residues. The CDR3 DNA reads as TGTGCCACCAGCACCAGGGACAGGGGGAGCGCTGGGGCCAACGTCCTGACTTTC. This translates into CATSTRDRGSAGANVLTF.

This chain joins TRBV14 and TRBJ1-4; a possible D gene is TRBD1 (5 bases). This CDR3 spans 14 amino acids. Germline lookup yields CDR1 SGHDN and CDR2 FVKESK. V was trimmed by 4 bases and J by 5 bases, leaving 11 bases between them. CDR3 coding DNA: TGTGCCAGCAGCCGCCTGGACATGAATGAAAAACTGTTTTTT. Its translation: CASSRLDMNEKLFF. Looking up the rest from reference TRBV14 and TRBJ1-4 gives the full variable domain: EAGVTQFPSHSVIEKGQTVTLRCDPISGHDNLYWYRRVMGKEIKFLLHFVKESKQDESGMPNNRFLAERTGGTYSTLKVQPAELEDSGVYFCASSRLDMNEKLFFGSGTQLSVL.

The V and J genes are TRBV11-2 and TRBJ2-1; 9 nucleotides line up with TRBD2. This CDR3 region has 19 residues. From germline, CDR1 is SGHAT and CDR2 FQNNGV. V lost 4 bases to trimming and J lost 2 bases; unmatched junction nucleotides: 15. Written as DNA, the CDR3 is TGTGCCAGCAGCTCCTTGGCGGGGGGGGAATTTTCCACCTACAATGAGCAGTTCTTC. Protein product: CASSSLAGGEFSTYNEQFF.

The J gene is TRBJ2-3, the V gene TRBV28; 10 nucleotides line up with TRBD2. CDR1 is MDHEN and CDR2 is SYDVKM in the germline V gene. After removal of 2 bases from V and 3 bases from J, the junction contained 2 bases not matched to a gene. This CDR3 is built from 15 residues. The CDR3 spells CASSLGLAETDTQYF. CDR3 DNA sequence: TGTGCCAGCAGTTTAGGACTAGCGGAGACAGATACGCAGTATTTT.

There are a few counts of this clone. The rearrangement uses TRBV7-2 and TRBJ1-2; 7 bases fit TRBD1. The CDR3 totals 14 residues. CDR1 SGHTA and CDR2 FQGNSA come from the germline V gene. V was pared by 1 base and J by 3 bases, with 2 bases of the junction left unmatched. The CDR3 DNA reads TGTGCCAGCAGCTTAGGGCAGGGGGACTATGGCTACACCTTC. It specifies CASSLGQGDYGYTF.

The V and J genes are TRBV19 and TRBJ2-5; 8 nucleotides line up with TRBD1. CDR1 LNHDA and CDR2 SQIVND come from the germline V gene (reference sequence). The junction had 9 bases not matched to a gene; V was cut back by 5 bases and J by 4 bases. The CDR3 has 15 amino acids. CDR3 coding DNA: TGTGCCAGTAGTCGCGGCAGGGGGCTTTTAGAGACCCAGTACTTC. This gives the protein CASSRGRGLLETQYF.